Reported below is one T cell receptor beta chain. Its antigen is still unknown. The CDR3 extends over 15 amino acids. Germline CDR1 is SGHRS and CDR2 is YFSETQ. The V and J ends lost 4 bases and 5 bases, in that order; junction bases with no gene match: 11. The record originates from a study of radiation and T cells in renal cell carcinoma. Turning to the study itself: Nephrectomy followed 15 Gy stereotactic body radiation by 4 weeks. Study-level results: No pretreatment tumor biopsies were available for baseline clonotypes. From baseline, blood top tumor clonotypes peaked at 2 weeks post-radiation.

Stated time point: blood 2 weeks post-SBRT. Indicated treatment: 15 Gy SBRT to primary tumor, nephrectomy 4 weeks later. Clones were sequenced by immunoSEQ multiplex PCR, and TCRdb holds only the in-frame ones, with some missing. The data show roughly 150,000 clones, about 91% seen once. The sequence derives from a woman aged 45-65 years with renal cell carcinoma. This chain joins TRBV5-1 and TRBJ2-7; 8 nucleotides match TRBD1. The specimen was blood, collected from a patient whose treatment included radiotherapy and nephrectomy. CDR3 in amino acids: CASSAGGQGTHEQYF. Here the CDR3 DNA reads TGCGCCAGCAGCGCCGGAGGACAGGGTACACACGAGCAGTACTTC.